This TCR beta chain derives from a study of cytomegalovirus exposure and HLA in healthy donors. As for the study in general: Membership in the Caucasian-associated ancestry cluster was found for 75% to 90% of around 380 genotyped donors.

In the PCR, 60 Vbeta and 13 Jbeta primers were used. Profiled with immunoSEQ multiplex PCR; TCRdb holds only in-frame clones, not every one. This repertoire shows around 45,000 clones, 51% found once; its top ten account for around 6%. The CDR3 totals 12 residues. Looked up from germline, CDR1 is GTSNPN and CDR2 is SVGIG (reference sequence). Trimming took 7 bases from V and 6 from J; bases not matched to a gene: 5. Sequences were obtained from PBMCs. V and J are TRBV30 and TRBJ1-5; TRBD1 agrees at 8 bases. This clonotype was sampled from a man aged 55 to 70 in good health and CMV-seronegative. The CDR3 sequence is CAFRGPGQPQHF. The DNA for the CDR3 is TGTGCCTTCAGGGGGCCTGGTCAGCCCCAGCATTTT.